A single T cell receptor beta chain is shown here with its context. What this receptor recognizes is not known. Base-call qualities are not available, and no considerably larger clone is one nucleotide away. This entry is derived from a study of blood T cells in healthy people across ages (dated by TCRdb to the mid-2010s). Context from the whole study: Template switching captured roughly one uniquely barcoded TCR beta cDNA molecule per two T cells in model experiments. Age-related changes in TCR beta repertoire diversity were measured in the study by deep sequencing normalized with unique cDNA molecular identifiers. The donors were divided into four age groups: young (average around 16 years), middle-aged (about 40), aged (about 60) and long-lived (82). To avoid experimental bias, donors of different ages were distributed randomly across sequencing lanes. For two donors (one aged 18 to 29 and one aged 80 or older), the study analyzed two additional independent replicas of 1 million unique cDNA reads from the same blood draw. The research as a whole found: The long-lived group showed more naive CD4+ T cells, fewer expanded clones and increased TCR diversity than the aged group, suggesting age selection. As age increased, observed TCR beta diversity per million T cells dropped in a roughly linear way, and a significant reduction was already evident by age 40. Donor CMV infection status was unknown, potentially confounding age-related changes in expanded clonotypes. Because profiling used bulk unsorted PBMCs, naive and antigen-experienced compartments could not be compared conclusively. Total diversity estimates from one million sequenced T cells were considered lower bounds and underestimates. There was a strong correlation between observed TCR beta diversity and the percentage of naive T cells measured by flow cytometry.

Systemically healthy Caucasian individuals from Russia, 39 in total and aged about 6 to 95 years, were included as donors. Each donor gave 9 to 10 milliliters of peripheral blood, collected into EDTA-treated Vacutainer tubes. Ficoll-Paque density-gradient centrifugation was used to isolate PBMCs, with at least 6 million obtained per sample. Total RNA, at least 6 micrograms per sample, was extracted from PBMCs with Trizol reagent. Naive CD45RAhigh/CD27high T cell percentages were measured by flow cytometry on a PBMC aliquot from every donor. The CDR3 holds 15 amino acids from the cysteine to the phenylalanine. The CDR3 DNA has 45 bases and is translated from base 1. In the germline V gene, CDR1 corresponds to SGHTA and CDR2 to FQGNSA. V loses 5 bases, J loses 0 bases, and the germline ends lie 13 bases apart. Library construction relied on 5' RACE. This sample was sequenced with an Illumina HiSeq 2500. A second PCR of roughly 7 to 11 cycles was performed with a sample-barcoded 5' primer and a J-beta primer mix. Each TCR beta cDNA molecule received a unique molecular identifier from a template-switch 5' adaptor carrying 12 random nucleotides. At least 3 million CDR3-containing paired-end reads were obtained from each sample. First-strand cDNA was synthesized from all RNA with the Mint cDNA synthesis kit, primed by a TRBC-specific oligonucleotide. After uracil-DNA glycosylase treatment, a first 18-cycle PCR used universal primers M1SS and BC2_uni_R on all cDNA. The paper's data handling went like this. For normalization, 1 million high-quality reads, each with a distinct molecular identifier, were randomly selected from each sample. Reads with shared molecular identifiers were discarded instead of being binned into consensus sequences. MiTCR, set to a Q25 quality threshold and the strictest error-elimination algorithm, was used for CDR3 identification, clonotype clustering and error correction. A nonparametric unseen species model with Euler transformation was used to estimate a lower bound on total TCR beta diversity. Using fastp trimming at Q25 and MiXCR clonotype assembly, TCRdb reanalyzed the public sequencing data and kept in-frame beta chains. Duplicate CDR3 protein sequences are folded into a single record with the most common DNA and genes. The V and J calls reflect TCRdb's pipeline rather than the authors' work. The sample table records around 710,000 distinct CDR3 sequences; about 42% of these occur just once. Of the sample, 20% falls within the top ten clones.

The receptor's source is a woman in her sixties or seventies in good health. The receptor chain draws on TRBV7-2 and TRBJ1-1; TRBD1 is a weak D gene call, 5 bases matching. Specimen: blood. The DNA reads TGTGCCAGCAGCCGCTTGGGACGGATGAACACTGAAGCTTTCTTT. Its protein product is CASSRLGRMNTEAFF.